The clone carrying this TCR beta chain was observed a few times. Sequencing targeted expressed TCRB transcripts, as all isolated RNA had been reverse transcribed. Sequencing was performed with immunoSEQ multiplex PCR; in TCRdb, only in-frame clones are kept and a portion is missing. This sample has hundreds of thousands of clones, with around 13% found just once. The data were taken from a study of beta chain features in type 1 diabetes. V lost 2 bases to trimming and J lost 6 bases, with 8 bases between them. CDR3 length equals 12 residues. Germline CDR1 is KGHSH and CDR2 is LQKENI. Input material: naive CD4+ T cells from blood. The rearrangement joins TRBV18 to TRBJ2-7; D is undetermined. The receptor comes from a man under 40 in good health. The DNA of the CDR3 is TGTGCCAGCTCACCAGGGTCTGGCGAGCAGTACTTC. This gives the protein CASSPGSGEQYF.